This passage covers 11 T cell receptor beta chains from one sample sequenced in a study of shared clonotypes between healthy human individuals. It was CD45RO-negative cells, positively selected for CCR7, that made up naive CD8 cells, with terminally differentiated effector memory CD45RA+ cells excluded. The data were produced by immunoSEQ multiplex PCR, yet TCRdb's version contains in-frame clones alone and is incomplete. Of approximately 2,200,000 clones in the sample, 93% were seen once. The specimen sequenced was naive CD8+ T cells from PBMCs. Receptor source: a man aged 18 to 29 in good health. Some clones in this sample may be carry-over from other donors' samples.

The chain couples TRBV9 to TRBJ2-7; 9 bases map to TRBD1. With 4 bases clipped from V and 2 bases from J, the junction kept 1 base outside the gene matches. The CDR3 sequence is 13 residues long. CDR1 is SGDLS and CDR2 is YYNGEE in the germline V gene. CDR3 DNA sequence: TGTGCCAGCAGCCGGACAGGGGCCTACGAGCAGTACTTC. Translating gives CASSRTGAYEQYF.

This chain links TRBV18 with TRBJ2-1; possible D gene TRBD1, 6 bases. The germline CDR1 and CDR2 sequences are KGHSH and LQKENI. Trimming removed 3 bases from V and 1 base from J, with 16 bases in between. The CDR3 is made up of 17 amino acids. The CDR3 DNA is TGTGCCAGCTCACCCTCGGGTGGGACATCTTCCTACAATGAGCAGTTCTTC. Its translation is CASSPSGGTSSYNEQFF.

The sample holds one count of this clone. The DNA for the CDR3 is TGTGCCAGCAGCCAATCAACGGCTGGGAGGGCCTTTTACGAGCAGTACTTC. Translation: CASSQSTAGRAFYEQYF. The V call is TRBV11-2, the J call TRBJ2-7; 7 positions agree with TRBD2. The CDR3 extends over 17 amino acids. Losses at the gene ends were 5 bases for V and 4 bases for J; bases not matched to a gene: 17. CDR1 and CDR2 (germline): SGHAT, FQNNGV.

The genes are TRBV7-9 and TRBJ1-6; D is uncertain. V shed 6 bases and J shed 8 bases, with 5 bases lying between them. The CDR3 is 11 amino acids. Germline CDR1 is SEHNR and CDR2 is FQNEAQ (reference sequence). The CDR3 sequence is CASRRDSPLHF. The CDR3 DNA is TGTGCCAGCAGAAGGGATTCACCCCTCCACTTT.

V is TRBV2 and J is TRBJ2-5, with D unresolved. The germline CDR1 and CDR2 sequences are SNHLY and FYNNEI. This CDR3 contains 12 residues. The V gene lost 7 bases and the J gene lost 4 bases, with 10 bases spanning the gap. The CDR3 coding sequence is TGTGCCAGCAAAGCGCAAGGAGAGACCCAGTACTTC. It specifies CASKAQGETQYF.

This chain links TRBV7-9 with TRBJ2-7; D perhaps matches TRBD1 (5 bases). V was clipped by 6 bases and J by 6 bases, with 30 bases between them. CDR1 is SEHNR, CDR2 FQNEAQ, per germline (reference sequence). The CDR3 has 18 amino acids. The DNA of the CDR3 is TGTGCCAGCAGGCCCGCGTGGCAGGGAAATAAAGTGAACTCCGAGCAGTACTTC. Translation: CASRPAWQGNKVNSEQYF. Complete variable domain (other parts from reference TRBV7-9 and TRBJ2-7): DTGVSQNPRHKITKRGQNVTFRCDPISEHNRLYWYRQTLGQGPEFLTYFQNEAQLEKSRLLSDRFSAERPKGSFSTLEIQRTEQGDSAMYLCASRPAWQGNKVNSEQYFGPGTRLTVT.

The V and J genes are TRBV6-1 and TRBJ1-4; D may be TRBD1 (6 bases). Germline CDR1 reads MNHNS; CDR2 reads SASEGT. V gave up 4 bases and J gave up 7 bases, with 19 bases separating them. The CDR3 covers 16 residues. Here the CDR3 DNA reads TGTGCCAGCAGTGGGCTTTCCAGGGGCCTATTTGAAAAACTGTTTTTT. Amino acids: CASSGLSRGLFEKLFF.

This chain connects TRBV28 to TRBJ1-2; D remains unclear. The CDR3 runs 15 residues. V gave up 7 bases and J gave up 4 bases, with 19 bases separating them. Germline V lookup: CDR1 MDHEN, CDR2 SYDVKM. As DNA, the CDR3 is TGTGCCAGCAAACTCCTCCCGGGAGCGACCTATGGCTACACCTTC. The encoded protein is CASKLLPGATYGYTF.

The genes are TRBV7-3 and TRBJ2-1; 8 bases align to TRBD1. CDR1 SGHTA and CDR2 FQGTGA come from the germline V gene. V lost 5 bases to trimming and J lost 7 bases; unmatched junction nucleotides: 16. The CDR3 is made up of 17 amino acids. CDR3 region: CASSPYVQGAMGNEQFF. CDR3 DNA sequence: TGTGCCAGCAGCCCCTATGTTCAGGGGGCGATGGGAAATGAGCAGTTCTTC.

There are a few counts of this clone. The sample has other DNA sequences that encode this CDR3 too. The genes are TRBV9 and TRBJ2-7; 7 nucleotides line up with TRBD1. CDR3 length: 14 amino acids. Unmatched junction bases numbered 1, after V lost 0 bases and J lost 1 base. The V gene's germline CDR1 is SGDLS and CDR2 YYNGEE. CDR3 nucleotide sequence: TGTGCCAGCAGCGTAGGGGACAGTTCCTACGAGCAGTACTTC. Its translation is CASSVGDSSYEQYF.

The rearrangement joins TRBV29-1 to TRBJ2-2; maybe TRBD2 (6 bases). Germline V lookup: CDR1 SQVTM, CDR2 ANQGSEA. The CDR3 length is 12 residues. The CDR3 DNA reads TGCGGAGGGACCCCCTCCACCGGGGAGCTGTTTTTT. Translation: CGGTPSTGELFF.